This T cell receptor beta chain was retrieved from a study of blood T cell repertoires in COVID-19. Overall study: Donors in the United States, Italy and Spain gave samples during acute or convalescent COVID-19.

In the original workflow: Amplified reference gene primers provided the basis for estimating nucleated cell counts. Sequencing used immunoSEQ multiplex PCR; TCRdb keeps in-frame clones, though not all of them. V, J and clone size were drawn from that table, and D and trimming were deduced from the DNA. This sample has some 150,000 clones, with approximately 83% found just once. This clone has more than one count but fewer than ten. Germline V CDR1 and CDR2: SEHNR, FQNEAQ (reference sequence). The CDR3 runs 14 residues. V was clipped by 2 bases and J by 3 bases, with 11 bases between them. This sequence originates from a woman aged 55 to 70 with acute or convalescent COVID-19. Source material: peripheral blood. The chain is built from TRBV7-9 and TRBJ2-7; perhaps TRBD1 as D (6 bases). The DNA for the CDR3 is TGTGCCAGCAGCTTACAGGGGACGAACTACGAGCAGTACTTC. Translating it yields CASSLQGTNYEQYF.